This T cell receptor beta chain was obtained from a study of CD8 T cells in Susac syndrome. General study results and limits: The study's TCR sequencing and HLA analysis drew on a certain number of individuals. That number was acknowledged as relatively small.

Germline CDR1 MDHEN, CDR2 SYDVKM. V was shortened by 5 bases and J by 9 bases, with 11 bases between the two germline ends. The CDR3 consists of 12 residues. Sequencing targeted TCR beta in blood CD8+ and CD4+ T cells. TEMRA cells were FACS-enriched, with CD8+ and CD4+ T cells isolated negatively. It was with random hexamers that about 0.45 to 1 ug RNA was reverse transcribed. Across 54 Vbeta and 13 Jbeta, immunoSEQ multiplex PCR amplified TCR beta CDR3. TCRdb redid the calling of the immunoSEQ multiplex PCR reads with MiXCR, one entry per CDR3 protein. The table has about 300,000 distinct CDR3 sequences, approximately 85% seen once. About this clonotype itself: Antigen: not known.

The chain carries TRBV28 and TRBJ1-5; tentatively, D is TRBD1 (5 bases). This TCR was recovered from a human donor with multiple sclerosis. The sample comprised CD8+ T cells from PBMCs. CDR3 sequence: CASSPPRGPQHF. The CDR3, as DNA: TGTGCCAGCAGTCCCCCTAGGGGGCCCCAGCATTTT. The whole variable domain, filled in from reference TRBV28 and TRBJ1-5, reads DVKVTQSSRYLVKRTGEKVFLECVQDMDHENMFWYRQDPGLGLRLIYFSYDVKMKEKGDIPEGYSVSREKKERFSLILESASTNQTSMYLCASSPPRGPQHFGDGTRLSIL.